Listed here are 23 T cell receptor beta chains from one sample, sequenced in a study of spatial heterogeneity in lung cancer. Time point indicated: sample taken at primary tumor resection. MiXCR, applied by TCRdb to the 5' RACE reads, yields one record per CDR3 protein. The data contain 6,000 to 8,500 distinct CDR3 sequences, over 6.5% of them singletons. The sequences come from PBMCs, collected at surgery. Receptors were obtained from a male donor with early-stage non-small cell lung cancer.

This clonotype was counted between two and nine times. V is TRBV30 and J is TRBJ1-2, with D possibly matching TRBD1 (6 bases). The germline CDR1 and CDR2 sequences are GTSNPN and SVGIG (reference sequence). V was shortened by 3 bases and J by 8 bases, with 16 bases between the two germline ends. CDR3 length: 13 residues. In DNA form, the CDR3 reads TGTGCCTGGAGGATACAGGGTGTTCGAGGCTACACCTTC. Its protein product is CAWRIQGVRGYTF.

This clonotype occurred many times. The V and J genes are TRBV20-1 and TRBJ2-1; D is uncertain. Germline V gene sequence: CDR1 DFQATT, CDR2 SNEGSKA (reference sequence). V lost 3 bases and J lost 5, with 8 bases in between. The CDR3 length is 12 residues. CDR3: CSASRQNNEQFF. The CDR3 DNA is TGCAGTGCTAGCCGGCAGAACAATGAGCAGTTCTTC.

This clonotype was seen at least ten times. The chain couples TRBV18 to TRBJ2-5; the match to TRBD2 covers 8 bases. Germline assignment: CDR1 KGHSH and CDR2 LQKENI. The junction had 6 bases not matched to a gene; V was cut back by 3 bases and J by 3 bases. The CDR3 covers 15 residues. CDR3 amino acids: CASSPQAGGEETQYF. The CDR3 bases are TGTGCCAGCTCACCGCAGGCGGGGGGTGAAGAGACCCAGTACTTC.

By proportion, this clonotype is medium-sized. The V and J genes are TRBV6-5 and TRBJ2-7; 7 nucleotides align to TRBD1. CDR1 MNHEY and CDR2 SVGAGI come from the germline V gene. The CDR3 contains 14 residues. J was trimmed by 5 bases and V by 5 bases; bases with no gene match: 9. Here the CDR3 reads CASSQETGRHEQYF. In nucleotides, the CDR3 is TGTGCCAGCAGTCAAGAGACAGGGCGCCACGAGCAGTACTTC.

This clonotype was counted many times. The gene calls are TRBV7-2 and TRBJ2-7; D not resolved. V shed 0 bases and J shed 7 bases, with 10 bases lying between them. CDR1 and CDR2 from the germline V gene are SGHTA and FQGNSA. The CDR3 is made up of 13 amino acids. CDR3 sequence (DNA): TGTGCCAGCAGCTTAGCCGGCTTGGGAGAGCAGTACTTC. This encodes CASSLAGLGEQYF.

The table lists this clonotype with many counts. The J gene is TRBJ2-7, the V gene TRBV7-2; D remains ambiguous. Trimming took off 0 bases at V and 2 bases at J, with 5 bases between the two ends. Germline V gene data show CDR1 as SGHTA and CDR2 as FQGNSA. The CDR3 is made up of 13 amino acids. The CDR3 DNA follows: TGTGCCAGCAGCTTAGCTGGGGCCTACGAGCAGTACTTC. Residues: CASSLAGAYEQYF.

This clonotype was detected many times. The chain couples TRBV5-1 to TRBJ2-5; D remains unclear. Germline V gene sequence: CDR1 SGHRS, CDR2 YFSETQ. Trimming shortened V by 4 bases and J by 5 bases, and 12 bases separated the two germline ends. CDR3 length: 13 residues. CDR3 sequence: CASSLDIGETQYF. The DNA of the CDR3 is TGCGCCAGCAGCCTGGATATCGGGGAGACCCAGTACTTC.

At least ten counts were recorded for this clonotype. The genes are TRBV23-1 and TRBJ2-3, with no clear D. TRBV23-1 is filed as an ORF, its function uncertain. The CDR3 covers 18 residues. V was cut by 0 bases and J by 5 bases, with 21 bases left in between. The CDR3 is CASSQSTDPNWRRDTQYF. CDR3 bases: TGCGCCAGCAGTCAATCCACGGACCCCAATTGGCGAAGAGATACGCAGTATTTT.

This clonotype was found many times. The chain is built from TRBV4-2 and TRBJ2-2, with no clear D. The CDR3 is made up of 12 amino acids. The germline V and J ends were trimmed by 7 bases and 4 bases, with 7 bases remaining between them. Germline V gene sequence: CDR1 LGHNA, CDR2 YNFKEQ. This CDR3 reads CASTGGTGELFF. CDR3 in DNA: TGTGCCAGCACCGGTGGCACCGGGGAGCTGTTTTTT.

This clonotype has at least ten counts. The chain combines TRBV3-1 with TRBJ2-7; 10 nucleotides agree with TRBD2. Looked up from germline, CDR1 is LGHDT and CDR2 is YNNKEL (reference sequence). Trimming took 4 bases from V and 2 from J; bases not matched to a gene: 2. This CDR3 is 14 amino acids long. CDR3 residues: CASSLLAGAYEQYF. CDR3 nucleotides: TGTGCCAGCAGCCTCCTAGCGGGAGCCTACGAGCAGTACTTC.

This clonotype has at least ten counts. The chain links TRBV12-3 or TRBV12-4 to TRBJ2-7; D gene uncertain. Trimming removed 11 bases from V and 6 bases from J, with 20 bases in between. CDR3 length: 13 amino acids. As DNA, the CDR3 is TGTGCCGGCCTAATCCTTCCGGGCTCCGAGCAGTACTTC. This encodes CAGLILPGSEQYF.

This clonotype is deemed medium-sized (0.01 to 0.1%). The V call is TRBV4-1, the J call TRBJ2-7; D is undetermined. With 1 base removed from V and 0 bases from J, the gap between germline ends came to 7 bases. The CDR3 runs 14 residues. In germline, CDR1 is MGHRA, CDR2 YSYEKL. CDR3 in DNA: TGCGCCAGCAGCCAAGGTCAGAGCTCCTACGAGCAGTACTTC. Its translation is CASSQGQSSYEQYF.

This clonotype has at least ten counts. The chain couples TRBV11-3 to TRBJ2-1; D unresolved. V was trimmed by 0 bases and J by 7 bases, leaving 7 bases between them. CDR1 is SGHNT, CDR2 YENEEA, per germline. CDR3 size: 13 residues. The CDR3 protein is CASSLEVGNEQFF. CDR3 sequence (DNA): TGTGCCAGCAGCTTAGAGGTAGGGAATGAGCAGTTCTTC.

V and J are TRBV18 and TRBJ2-7, with 7 bases identical to TRBD1. CDR1 and CDR2 from the germline V gene are KGHSH and LQKENI. Trimming took 4 bases from V and 0 from J; bases not matched to a gene: 6. This CDR3 is built from 15 residues. In nucleotides, the CDR3 is TGTGCCAGCTCACTAGCCGGGACAGTCTCCTACGAGCAGTACGTC. This sequence encodes CASSLAGTVSYEQYV.

Many counts were recorded for this clonotype. The chain uses TRBV18 and TRBJ2-2, with D possibly matching TRBD1 (6 bases). V was cut by 0 bases and J by 0 bases, with 8 bases left in between. CDR1 and CDR2 from the germline V gene are KGHSH and LQKENI. The CDR3 totals 16 residues. The CDR3 loop reads CASSPPRGTNTGELFF. The CDR3 coding sequence is TGTGCCAGCTCACCACCGAGGGGGACGAACACCGGGGAGCTGTTTTTT.

This clonotype was counted many times. This chain links TRBV11-2 with TRBJ2-1, with unresolved D. From germline, CDR1 is SGHAT and CDR2 FQNNGV. The CDR3 extends over 14 amino acids. Trimming took 6 bases from V and 8 from J, leaving 17 bases between them. The CDR3 DNA reads as TGTGCCAGCAGTCGTGCCGTTAAGTGGTATGAGCAGTTCTTC. Translating gives CASSRAVKWYEQFF.

Points on this clonotype: This may be a read error: a much more frequent sequence differs by one nucleotide. This chain connects TRBV25-1 to TRBJ2-3; perhaps TRBD1 as D (6 bases). V lost 6 bases and J lost 5, with 21 bases in between. The length of the CDR3 is 16 residues. CDR1 and CDR2 from the germline V gene are MGHDK and SYGVNS. The DNA for the CDR3 is TGTGCCAGCAGCGATGAGCTGTCCAGGGGTATAGATACGCAGTATTTT. Protein: CASSDELSRGIDTQYF.

In its sample, this clonotype was seen many times. The rearrangement links TRBV6-5 to TRBJ2-3, with unresolved D. Trimming took off 6 bases at V and 2 bases at J, with 15 bases between the two ends. Germline V gene data show CDR1 as MNHEY and CDR2 as SVGAGI. The CDR3 runs to 15 residues. The CDR3 sequence: CASRKVLVATDTQYF. In DNA form, the CDR3 reads TGTGCCAGCAGAAAGGTCCTGGTAGCCACAGATACGCAGTATTTT.

CDR3 bases: TGCGCCAGCAGTCAAAGCCACGGACAGGACCGCTACGAGCAGTACTTC. Encoded protein: CASSQSHGQDRYEQYF. This chain joins TRBV23-1 and TRBJ2-7; 7 bases map to TRBD1. TRBV23-1 is given ORF status, its function remaining uncertain. The CDR3 is 16 amino acids. V trimming: 2 bases; J trimming: 3 bases; junction bases outside the gene matches: 10.

This clonotype occurred a few times. The rearrangement links TRBV12-3 or TRBV12-4 to TRBJ2-3; possibly TRBD2 for D (6 bases). Trimming left V 2 bases short and J 2 bases short, with 14 bases between. This CDR3 region has 16 residues. CDR3 bases: TGTGCCAGCAGTTTACAAATAGCGGAACACACAGATACGCAGTATTTT. Protein: CASSLQIAEHTDTQYF.

This clonotype was recorded at least ten times. This chain connects TRBV11-2 to TRBJ2-1; 14 bases are a match to TRBD2. Germline V gene sequence: CDR1 SGHAT, CDR2 FQNNGV. The length of the CDR3 is 17 residues. Trimming at V came to 1 base and at J to 9 bases, leaving 8 bases not matched to a gene. The CDR3 DNA follows: TGTGCCAGCAGCTTAGCCGGGACTAGCGGGAGCCGGGGTGAGCAGTTCTTC. Translated: CASSLAGTSGSRGEQFF.

This clonotype has a count of ten or more. This chain uses TRBV6-2 or TRBV6-3 with TRBJ2-7; 7 positions match TRBD1. The V and J ends lost 5 bases and 1 base, in that order; junction bases with no gene match: 11. Germline V gene data show CDR1 as MNHEY and CDR2 as SVGEGT. CDR3 length: 16 amino acids. The CDR3 protein is CASSPYRQGGSYEQYF. The CDR3 DNA is TGTGCCAGCAGTCCCTATCGACAGGGTGGGTCCTACGAGCAGTACTTC.

This clonotype appeared many times. The chain uses TRBV20-1 and TRBJ2-1, with 8 bases matching TRBD2. After removal of 4 bases from V and 4 bases from J, the junction contained 12 bases not matched to a gene. Germline CDR1 reads DFQATT; CDR2 reads SNEGSKA (reference sequence). The CDR3 has 16 residues. This CDR3 is CSAITREGTSYNEQFF. CDR3 DNA: TGCAGTGCTATTACGAGGGAGGGGACTAGTTACAATGAGCAGTTCTTC.